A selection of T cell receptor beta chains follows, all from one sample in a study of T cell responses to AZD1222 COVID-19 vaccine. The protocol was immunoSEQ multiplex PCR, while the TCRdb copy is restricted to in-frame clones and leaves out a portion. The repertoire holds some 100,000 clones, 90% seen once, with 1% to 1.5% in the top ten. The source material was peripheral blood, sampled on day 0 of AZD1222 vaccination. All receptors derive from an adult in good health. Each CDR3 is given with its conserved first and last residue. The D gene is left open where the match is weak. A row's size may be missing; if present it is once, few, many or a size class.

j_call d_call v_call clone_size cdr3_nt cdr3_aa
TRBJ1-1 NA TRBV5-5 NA TGTGCCAGCAGCTTAACACGGACGGGGACTGAAGCTTTCTTT CASSLTRTGTEAFF
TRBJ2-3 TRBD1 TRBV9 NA TGTGCCAGCAGCTGGGACCAGGGGGTTGCAGATACGCAGTATTTT CASSWDQGVADTQYF
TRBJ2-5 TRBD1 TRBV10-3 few TGTGCCAGCAACTCTGGACAGGGCGCACAAGAGACCCAGTACTTC CASNSGQGAQETQYF
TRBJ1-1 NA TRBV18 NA TGTGCCAGCTCACCACCTCCAGAGGTATCCACTGAAGCTTTCTTT CASSPPPEVSTEAFF
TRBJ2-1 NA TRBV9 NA TGTGCCAGCAGCGTAGAGGCCGTCCTTGTCGATGAGCAGTTCTTC CASSVEAVLVDEQFF
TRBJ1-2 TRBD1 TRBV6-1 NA TGTGCCAGCAGTGCCAACCTCGGGACAGGGGCGGGAGGCTACACCTTC CASSANLGTGAGGYTF
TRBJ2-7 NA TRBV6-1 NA TGTGCCAGCAGTGAAGGCTACGAGCAGTACTTC CASSEGYEQYF
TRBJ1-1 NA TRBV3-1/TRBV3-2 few TGTGCCAGCAGCCAAGATAGTAGCCGGGCTGAAGCTTTCTTT CASSQDSSRAEAFF
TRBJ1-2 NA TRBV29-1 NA TGCAGCGTTCAAAGGGGCGATGGCTACACCTTC CSVQRGDGYTF
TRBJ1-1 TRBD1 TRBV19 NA TGTGCCAGTAGTGCTCTGAGGACAGGGGGGATGAACACTGAAGCTTTCTTT CASSALRTGGMNTEAFF
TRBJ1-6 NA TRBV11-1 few TGTGCCAGCAGCTTAGGGAATTCACCCCTCCACTTT CASSLGNSPLHF
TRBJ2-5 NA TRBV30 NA TGTGCCTGGAAACTCAACGCGTTGGAGACCCAGTACTTC CAWKLNALETQYF
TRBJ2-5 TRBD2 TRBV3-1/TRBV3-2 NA TGTGCCAGCAGCCAGTCTAGCGGGGGCCAAGAGACCCAGTACTTC CASSQSSGGQETQYF
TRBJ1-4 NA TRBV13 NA TGTGCCAGCAGGGCCAGAGGGTCTAATGAAAAACTGTTTTTT CASRARGSNEKLFF
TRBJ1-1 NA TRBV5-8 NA TGTGCCAGCAGCTTGCGGTATGGGGTTGGAAGCACTGAAGCTTTCTTT CASSLRYGVGSTEAFF
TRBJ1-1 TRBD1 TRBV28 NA TGTGCCAGCAGTTCATGGACAGGGAACATGAACACTGAAGCTTTCTTT CASSSWTGNMNTEAFF
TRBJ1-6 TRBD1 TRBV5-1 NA TGCGCCAGCAGCATATCCGGGACAGATAATTCACCCCTCCACTTT CASSISGTDNSPLHF
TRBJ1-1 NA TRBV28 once TGTGCCAGCGGGGAGACAGCGAACACTGAAGCTTTCTTT CASGETANTEAFF
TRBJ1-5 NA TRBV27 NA TGTGCCAGCAGTTTCGCGGGTGTGAGCAATCAGCCCCAGCATTTT CASSFAGVSNQPQHF
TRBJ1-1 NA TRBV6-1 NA TGTGCCAGCAGTGACCCGGGCCGCGCGAACACTGAAGCTTTCTTT CASSDPGRANTEAFF
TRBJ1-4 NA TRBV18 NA TGTGCCAGCTCCGCAAATGAGGGGGATGAAAAACTGTTTTTT CASSANEGDEKLFF
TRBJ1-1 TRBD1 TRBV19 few TGTGCCAGTAAACAGGGGCAATCTTACACTGAAGCTTTCTTT CASKQGQSYTEAFF
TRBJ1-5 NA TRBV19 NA TGTGCCAGTAGGTCAGATCATAGCAATCAGCCCCAGCATTTT CASRSDHSNQPQHF
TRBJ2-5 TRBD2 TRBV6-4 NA TGTGCCAGCAGTGTTAGCGGGGGGGCCGCGGAGACCCAGTACTTC CASSVSGGAAETQYF
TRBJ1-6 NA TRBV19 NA TGTGCCAGTAGTATAGGGAATCTGCGGGACAAGAATTCACCCCTCCACTTT CASSIGNLRDKNSPLHF
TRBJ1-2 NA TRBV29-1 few TGCAGCGTTGGATCGGACACGTATGGCTACACCTTC CSVGSDTYGYTF
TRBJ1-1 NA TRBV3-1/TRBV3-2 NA TGTGCCAGCACCCCGAGGGGGGAAGATGCCACTGAAGCTTTCTTT CASTPRGEDATEAFF
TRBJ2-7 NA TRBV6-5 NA TGTGCCAGCAGTTATGGTGGCAGAGACTACGAGCAGTACTTC CASSYGGRDYEQYF
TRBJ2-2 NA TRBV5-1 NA TGCGCCAGCAGCTTGTCAGGGGACACCGGGGAGCTGTTTTTT CASSLSGDTGELFF
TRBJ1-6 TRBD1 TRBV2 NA TGTGCCAGCAGTGTCGTGGGACAGTCCTATTCACCCCTCCACTTT CASSVVGQSYSPLHF
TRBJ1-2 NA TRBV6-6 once TGTGCCAGCAGCCCCGAGGGAGTCGTATACTATGGCTACACCTTC CASSPEGVVYYGYTF
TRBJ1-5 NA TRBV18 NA TGTGCCAGCTCACCATCTACAGGGCGTGGAGGCAATCAGCCCCAGCATTTT CASSPSTGRGGNQPQHF
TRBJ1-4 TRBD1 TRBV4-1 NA TGCGCCAGCAGCCGTAGGGACAGACTGAATGAAAAACTGTTTTTT CASSRRDRLNEKLFF
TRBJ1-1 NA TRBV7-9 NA TGTGCCAGCAGCTTAGCGGGAGCCCCCATGGCTTTCTTT CASSLAGAPMAFF
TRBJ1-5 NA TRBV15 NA TGTGCCACCAGCAGAGGTCCCCCAGGTTCTAGCAATCAGCCCCAGCATTTT CATSRGPPGSSNQPQHF
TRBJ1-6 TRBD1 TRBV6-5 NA TGTGCCAGCAGCCTACAGGGGGCGCCTTCACCCCTCCACTTT CASSLQGAPSPLHF
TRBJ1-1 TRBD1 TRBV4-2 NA TGTGCCAGCAGCCGACAGGGACAGCAGGACACTGAAGCTTTCTTT CASSRQGQQDTEAFF
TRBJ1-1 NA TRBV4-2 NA TGTGCCAGCAGCCAAGACCCAACTCCGAACACTGAAGCTTTCTTT CASSQDPTPNTEAFF
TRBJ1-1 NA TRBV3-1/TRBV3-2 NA TGTGCCAGCAGCCTCACAGGGTTCCCTGAAGCTTTCTTT CASSLTGFPEAFF
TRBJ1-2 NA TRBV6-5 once TGTGCCAGCAGTCAGTTACAGGGTCTAGGTGGCTACACCTTC CASSQLQGLGGYTF
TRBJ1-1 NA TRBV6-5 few TGTGCCAGCAGCCCGGACAGATTGGGGAACACTGAAGCTTTCTTT CASSPDRLGNTEAFF
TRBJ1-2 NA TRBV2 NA TGTGCCAGCAGTGAGACGAGGCAGGGCGGGGACTATGGCTACACCTTC CASSETRQGGDYGYTF
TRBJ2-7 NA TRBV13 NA TGTGCCAGCAGCTTAGCCGTCAGGGTCTACGAGCAGTACTTC CASSLAVRVYEQYF
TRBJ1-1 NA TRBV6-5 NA TGTGCCAGCGCGGAGGGGGAGACTGAAGCTTTCTTT CASAEGETEAFF
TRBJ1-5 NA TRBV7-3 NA TGTGCCAGCAGCCTCGACAGCAATCAGCCCCAGCATTTT CASSLDSNQPQHF
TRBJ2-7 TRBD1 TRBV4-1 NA TGCGCCAGCAGCCCAGACAGGGGGAACTACGAGCAGTACTTC CASSPDRGNYEQYF
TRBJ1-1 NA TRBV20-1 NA TGCAGTCTAGGGTTCACTGAAGCTTTCTTT CSLGFTEAFF
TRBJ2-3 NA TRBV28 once TGTGCCAGCAGTTCCCCCGCGGGGTTCACAGATACGCAGTATTTT CASSSPAGFTDTQYF
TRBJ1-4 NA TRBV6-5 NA TGTGCCAGCAGAAACATTCCTTACAATGAAAAACTGTTTTTT CASRNIPYNEKLFF
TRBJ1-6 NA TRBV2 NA TGTGCCAGCAGTGACCTCGGGACCCATTCACCCCTCCACTTT CASSDLGTHSPLHF
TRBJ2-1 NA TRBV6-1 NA TGTGCCAGCAGTGAAGGAGGTAACAATGAGCAGTTCTTC CASSEGGNNEQFF
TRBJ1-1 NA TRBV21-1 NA TGTGCCAGCTCGGACAGGGGGCAGAACACTGAAGCTTTCTTT CASSDRGQNTEAFF
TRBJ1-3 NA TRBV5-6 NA TGTGCCAGCAGCCTCGACAGAAGCTCTGGAAACACCATATATTTT CASSLDRSSGNTIYF
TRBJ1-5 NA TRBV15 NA TGTGCCACCAGCAGAGGAACGGTGAGCAATCAGCCCCAGCATTTT CATSRGTVSNQPQHF
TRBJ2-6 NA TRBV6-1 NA TGTGCCAGCAGTGCTCTCGCGGGTGCAGGGGAATCTGGGGCCAACGTCCTGACTTTC CASSALAGAGESGANVLTF